The 32 T cell receptor beta chains given below trace back to one sample, sequenced in a study of radiation and T cells in renal cell carcinoma. Time point indicated: blood 4 weeks post-SBRT, at nephrectomy. Treatment here: 15 Gy SBRT to primary tumor, nephrectomy 4 weeks later. The method was immunoSEQ multiplex PCR; TCRdb's version includes in-frame clones alone and lacks a portion of them. The sample includes 150,000 or so clones, about 87% seen only once; the top ten take 10% to 12%. The sequencing used blood, collected from a patient whose treatment included radiotherapy and nephrectomy. Receptors were obtained from a woman between 45 and 65 years old with renal cell carcinoma.

The table lists this clone with a count of one. This chain links TRBV5-1 with TRBJ1-3; perhaps TRBD1 as D (5 bases). From germline, CDR1 is SGHRS and CDR2 YFSETQ. The CDR3 has 12 residues. The ends were cut back, 5 bases at V and 4 bases at J, with 7 bases in the middle. The CDR3, as DNA: TGCGCCAGCAGAGGGGAGGGAAACACCATATATTTT. Translating gives CASRGEGNTIYF.

This sequence joins TRBV6-5 and TRBJ1-4; maybe TRBD1 (5 bases). V lost 6 bases and J 0 bases, leaving 11 bases between the germline ends. This CDR3 is 15 amino acids long. Germline assignment: CDR1 MNHEY and CDR2 SVGAGI. As DNA, the CDR3 is TGTGCCAGCAGCCCAGGGTTTGCAACTAATGAAAAACTGTTTTTT. Its protein is CASSPGFATNEKLFF.

This clone was seen just once. The gene calls are TRBV4-1 and TRBJ2-5, with 7 bases fitting TRBD2. This CDR3 region has 17 residues. V shed 4 bases, J shed 1 base, and the junction held 12 bases outside the gene matches. The germline V gene encodes CDR1 MGHRA and CDR2 YSYEKL. The CDR3: CASSPTGGRGPQETQYF. DNA for the CDR3: TGCGCCAGCAGCCCAACAGGAGGGAGGGGTCCCCAAGAGACCCAGTACTTC.

The J gene is TRBJ2-7, the V gene TRBV6-5, with D perhaps matching TRBD1 (6 bases). Deletions cut 6 bases from V and 0 bases from J, with 12 bases between. Germline V CDR1 and CDR2: MNHEY, SVGAGI. The CDR3 runs 14 residues. DNA for the CDR3: TGTGCCAGCAGACGAGACAGGAGCTCCTACGAGCAGTACTTC. It yields the protein CASRRDRSSYEQYF.

The rearrangement joins TRBV10-1 to TRBJ2-6, with 8 bases lining up with TRBD1. The CDR3 consists of 16 residues. Unmatched junction bases numbered 10, after V lost 8 bases and J lost 4 bases. Germline V gives CDR1 WNHNN, CDR2 SYGVQD (reference sequence). In nucleotides, the CDR3 is TGCGCCAGCCTCCCAAGGACAGGGAGGGGGGCCAACGTCCTGACTTTC. Translated, it gives CASLPRTGRGANVLTF.

This chain connects TRBV25-1 to TRBJ1-6; D gene uncertain. CDR3 length equals 13 residues. In germline, CDR1 is MGHDK, CDR2 SYGVNS. Between the trimmed V and J ends, which lost 3 bases and 10 bases, there was a span of 10 bases. CDR3 DNA: TGTGCCAGCAGTGATCCCCGGGCCTCACCCCTCCACTTT. It yields the protein CASSDPRASPLHF.

This chain links TRBV6-6 with TRBJ1-4; D is unresolved. Germline V gene sequence: CDR1 MNHNY, CDR2 SVGAGI (reference sequence). The CDR3 runs 14 residues. Trimming pared 6 bases from V and 0 bases from J, leaving 8 bases between. CDR3 protein: CASRNPATNEKLFF. As DNA, the CDR3 is TGTGCCAGCAGAAACCCTGCAACTAATGAAAAACTGTTTTTT.

This clone appeared once. The genes are TRBV19 and TRBJ2-1, with D possibly matching TRBD2 (5 bases). Germline loops: CDR1 LNHDA, CDR2 SQIVND (reference sequence). With 1 base removed from V and 10 bases from J, the gap between germline ends came to 14 bases. CDR3 length: 14 residues. The CDR3 region has the DNA TGTGCCAGTAGTATAGGGAGGCGGCGAGACGAGCAGTTCTTC. Translation: CASSIGRRRDEQFF.

The chain recombines TRBV4-1 with TRBJ1-5; D not resolved. Germline CDR1 reads MGHRA; CDR2 reads YSYEKL. The V gene lost 4 bases and the J gene lost 4 bases, with 17 bases spanning the gap. CDR3 length: 16 residues. CDR3 sequence reads: CASSPHRGVRNQPQHF. DNA for the CDR3: TGCGCCAGCAGCCCTCACCGAGGCGTAAGGAATCAGCCCCAGCATTTT.

V usage is TRBV7-9 and J usage is TRBJ1-1; TRBD1 agrees at 7 bases. Trimming cost V 11 bases and J 6 bases; bases outside gene matches: 6. The CDR3 is made up of 11 amino acids. Germline V CDR1 and CDR2: SEHNR, FQNEAQ (reference sequence). The CDR3 bases are TGTGCCTACAGGGGTGGTTCTGAAGCTTTCTTT. Encoded protein: CAYRGGSEAFF.

V is TRBV5-5 and J is TRBJ1-4, with TRBD1 as a possible D gene (6 bases). V lost 4 bases to trimming and J lost 13 bases, with 29 bases between them. This CDR3 has 17 residues. From germline, CDR1 is SGHKS and CDR2 YYEKEE (reference sequence). The CDR3 reads CASSTGQPRVLSYGLFF. The DNA of the CDR3 is TGTGCCAGCAGCACTGGACAGCCGCGGGTTCTGAGTTACGGACTGTTTTTT.

The V call is TRBV19, the J call TRBJ2-3; 9 nucleotides agree with TRBD2. The germline V gene has CDR1 LNHDA and CDR2 SQIVND (reference sequence). V lost 3 bases and J lost 3; bases outside the gene matches: 4. The CDR3 loop spans 15 amino acids. CDR3 sequence: CASSMPSGATDTQYF. The DNA of the CDR3 is TGTGCCAGTAGTATGCCTAGCGGGGCGACAGATACGCAGTATTTT.

The chain is built from TRBV19 and TRBJ2-7; tentative D call: TRBD1 (5 bases). Trimming took 2 bases from V and 2 from J, leaving 10 bases between them. This CDR3 contains 14 residues. Germline CDR1 LNHDA, CDR2 SQIVND (reference sequence). This CDR3 is CASSIRGGTYEQYF. CDR3 DNA sequence: TGTGCCAGTAGTATAAGGGGCGGAACCTACGAGCAGTACTTC.

The chain recombines TRBV6-1 with TRBJ1-5, with TRBD1 matching over 8 bases. The CDR3 is made up of 15 amino acids. Germline V CDR1 and CDR2: MNHNS, SASEGT. V shed 6 bases and J 4 bases; nucleotides not matched to a gene: 8. CDR3 protein: CASRRQGTRNQPQHF. DNA for the CDR3: TGTGCCAGCAGGAGACAGGGGACGAGGAATCAGCCCCAGCATTTT.

The rearrangement uses TRBV7-2 and TRBJ2-1; 10 bases fit TRBD1. The CDR3 spans 16 residues. V dropped 1 base and J dropped 7; count of bases not matched to a gene: 7. Germline CDR1 SGHTA, CDR2 FQGNSA. DNA for the CDR3: TGTGCCAGCAGCTTAGACTGGACAGGGGGACTAAATGAGCAGTTCTTC. Amino acid sequence: CASSLDWTGGLNEQFF.

V is TRBV9 and J is TRBJ2-7; 9 nucleotides agree with TRBD2. This CDR3 is built from 15 residues. From germline, CDR1 is SGDLS and CDR2 YYNGEE. J gave up 2 bases and V 5 bases, and 8 bases lay outside the gene matches. The DNA of the CDR3 is TGTGCCAGCAGTTGGTTAGCGGGGGAGGCCTACGAGCAGTACTTC. Translated, it gives CASSWLAGEAYEQYF.

This chain links TRBV14 with TRBJ2-1, with 15 bases lining up with TRBD2. The CDR3 has 20 amino acids. Germline V gene sequence: CDR1 SGHDN, CDR2 FVKESK. Germline trimming cut 3 bases from V and 0 bases from J; bases unmatched to any gene: 9. CDR3 DNA: TGTGCCAGCAGCCACCCGGGACTAGCGGGGGGTCCCAGCTCCTACAATGAGCAGTTCTTC. Protein: CASSHPGLAGGPSSYNEQFF.

The count of this clone is one. The V call is TRBV7-6, the J call TRBJ1-1, with D maybe TRBD1 (5 bases). This CDR3 has 15 amino acids. Germline CDR1 and CDR2: SGHVS and FNYEAQ. V lost 1 base to trimming and J lost 10 bases, with 19 bases between them. DNA for the CDR3: TGTGCCAGCAGCTTAGACCGGGACCGCCGCGTAGGAGCTTTCTTT. Its protein is CASSLDRDRRVGAFF.

The chain couples TRBV29-1 to TRBJ2-1; D tentatively reads TRBD1 or TRBD2 (5 bases each). Germline-derived CDR1 and CDR2 are SQVTM and ANQGSEA. The CDR3 spans 12 residues. Trimming left V 1 base short and J 11 bases short, with 12 bases between. In DNA, the CDR3 is TGCAGCGTTGAAGTCAGGGACCACCAGCAGTTCTTC. Translating gives CSVEVRDHQQFF.

The genes are TRBV29-1 and TRBJ1-1; D uncertain. The CDR3 totals 13 residues. From germline, CDR1 is SQVTM and CDR2 ANQGSEA. V gave up 1 base and J gave up 7 bases, with 13 bases separating them. CDR3 DNA sequence: TGCAGCGTTGAAGGACGGTTGAACGGTGAAGCTTTCTTT. Encoded protein: CSVEGRLNGEAFF.

This chain connects TRBV7-2 to TRBJ1-2; D unclear. Germline-derived CDR1 and CDR2 are SGHTA and FQGNSA. V was cut by 0 bases and J by 4 bases, with 15 bases left in between. This CDR3 region has 16 residues. The CDR3 nucleotides are TGTGCCAGCAGCTTAGCGCAAGCGGGAACCCTCTATGGCTACACCTTC. Encoded protein: CASSLAQAGTLYGYTF.

The rearrangement joins TRBV28 to TRBJ1-6; D is possibly TRBD1 (5 bases). The CDR3 runs to 16 residues. V shed 3 bases and J shed 0 bases, with 9 bases lying between them. In germline, CDR1 is MDHEN, CDR2 SYDVKM. The CDR3 loop reads CASSFWGSSYNSPLHF. The CDR3 DNA follows: TGTGCCAGCAGTTTTTGGGGCAGCTCCTATAATTCACCCCTCCACTTT.

The chain couples TRBV5-8 to TRBJ1-3, with unresolved D. The germline gives CDR1 SGHTS, CDR2 YDEGEE. V shed 3 bases and J shed 9 bases, with 13 bases lying between them. The CDR3 is made up of 13 amino acids. Written as DNA, the CDR3 is TGTGCCAGCAGCTCGGAGGTGGGGTCCACCATATATTTT. This sequence encodes CASSSEVGSTIYF.

This clone was counted once. This chain joins TRBV4-1 and TRBJ1-3, with D maybe TRBD1 (5 bases). V lost 3 bases, J lost 2 bases, and 11 bases lay in between. This CDR3 is built from 15 residues. Germline V CDR1 and CDR2: MGHRA, YSYEKL. CDR3 sequence (DNA): TGCGCCAGCAGCCAGGGGTGGGGGGCTGGAAACACCATATATTTT. It yields the protein CASSQGWGAGNTIYF.

This chain joins TRBV25-1 and TRBJ2-2, with D perhaps matching TRBD1 (5 bases). The length of the CDR3 is 14 residues. CDR1 MGHDK and CDR2 SYGVNS come from the germline V gene. The V gene lost 4 bases and the J gene lost 0 bases, with 6 bases spanning the gap. The CDR3 sequence is CASSARANTGELFF. As DNA, the CDR3 is TGTGCCAGCAGTGCCAGGGCGAACACCGGGGAGCTGTTTTTT.

V usage is TRBV5-4 and J usage is TRBJ2-2; D not resolved. Trimming removed 4 bases at V and 0 bases at J, with 16 bases between. From germline, CDR1 is SGHNT and CDR2 YYREEE (reference sequence). The CDR3 has 17 residues. CDR3 DNA: TGTGCCAGCAGCCCGGCGATTGGCCCAACGAACACCGGGGAGCTGTTTTTT. It is translated as CASSPAIGPTNTGELFF.

The J gene is TRBJ1-6, the V gene TRBV7-9; weak D call: TRBD1 (5 bases). Trimming stripped 0 bases from V and 9 bases from J, with 9 bases between. Germline V gene lookup returns CDR1 SEHNR and CDR2 FQNEAQ (reference sequence). The CDR3 totals 14 residues. CDR3 in amino acids: CASSLASGTSPLHF. The DNA of the CDR3 is TGTGCCAGCAGCTTAGCCTCGGGGACTTCACCCCTCCACTTT.

This clone was seen once. Other DNA sequences in the same sample also yield this CDR3. V is TRBV2 and J is TRBJ1-5, with 10 bases lining up with TRBD1. Germline values: CDR1 SNHLY, CDR2 FYNNEI. After removal of 4 bases from V and 5 bases from J, the junction contained 2 bases not matched to a gene. This CDR3 region has 14 residues. The chain's CDR3 is CASSGQGADQPQHF. In nucleotides, the CDR3 is TGTGCCAGCAGTGGACAGGGGGCGGATCAGCCCCAGCATTTT. The variable domain in full, with the rest retrieved from reference TRBV2 and TRBJ1-5, is EPEVTQTPSHQVTQMGQEVILRCVPISNHLYFYWYRQILGQKVEFLVSFYNNEISEKSEIFDDQFSVERPDGSNFTLKIRSTKLEDSAMYFCASSGQGADQPQHFGDGTRLSIL.

The CDR3 DNA follows: TGTGCCAGCAGCCTCTCACTTAACACTGAAGCTTTCTTT. Translation gives CASSLSLNTEAFF. The V gene is TRBV5-6, the J gene TRBJ1-1, with D unclear. This CDR3 is 13 amino acids long. Trimming removed 4 bases from V and 2 bases from J, with 9 bases in between. Germline V gene data show CDR1 as SGHDT and CDR2 as YYEEEE.

Only one count was recorded for this clone. The V gene is TRBV5-1, the J gene TRBJ2-7; 8 positions agree with TRBD1. Per the germline V gene, CDR1 is SGHRS and CDR2 is YFSETQ. The V segment lost 3 bases and the J segment 5 bases; nucleotides outside the gene matches: 7. There are 14 residues in the CDR3. CDR3 DNA: TGCGCCAGCAGCTGGACAGGGTTTTTCGACGAGCAGTACTTC. The encoded protein is CASSWTGFFDEQYF.

This chain connects TRBV7-8 to TRBJ1-2; tentative D call: TRBD1 (6 bases). Per germline, CDR1 SGHVS and CDR2 FQNEAQ. The germline V and J ends were trimmed by 1 base and 5 bases, with 20 bases remaining between them. This CDR3 has 17 amino acids. CDR3 loop: CASSLGVTGYGGYGYTF. CDR3 coding DNA: TGTGCCAGCAGCTTAGGAGTCACAGGGTACGGGGGATATGGCTACACCTTC.

The rearrangement uses TRBV30 and TRBJ2-5; 8 bases map to TRBD2. The germline V gene encodes CDR1 GTSNPN and CDR2 SVGIG (reference sequence). V was pared by 3 bases and J by 6 bases, with 9 bases of the junction left unmatched. CDR3 length: 14 amino acids. CDR3 bases: TGTGCCTGGAGCGCCTTTAGCGGGGTAAAGACCCAGTACTTC. Residues: CAWSAFSGVKTQYF.